The 6 T cell receptor beta chains listed next were all sequenced from one sample in a study of T cells in Graves' hyperthyroidism and ophthalmopathy (dated by TCRdb to the late 2010s). The library was generated by multiplex PCR. Sequencing took place on an Illumina HiSeq 2000. Amplification of TCR beta CDR3 regions was carried out from RNA transcripts. A first-round RT-PCR of the TCR CDR3 used the HTBI primer set with the Qiagen OneStep RT-PCR kit. Using fastp trimming at Q25 and MiXCR clonotype assembly, TCRdb reanalyzed the public sequencing data and kept in-frame beta chains. Each record represents a unique CDR3 protein, reported with the most common genes and DNA among its rows. This sample holds 600,000 to 650,000 distinct CDR3 sequences; around 15% were observed only once. The ten largest clonotypes hold around 4% of the sample. Sequenced input: blood. All receptors come from a woman in her 30s with Graves' hyperthyroidism.

The genes are TRBV15 and TRBJ2-7; 11 bases map to TRBD1. CDR1 is LNHNV, CDR2 YYDKDF, per germline (reference sequence). This CDR3 is 16 amino acids long. The J segment lost 0 bases and the V segment lost 3 bases, leaving 4 bases of the junction unmatched. The CDR3, as DNA: TGTGCCACCAGCAGTGGACAGGGGGCACTCTCCTACGAGCAGTACTTC. Translation gives CATSSGQGALSYEQYF.

Many counts were recorded for this clonotype. The chain uses TRBV20-1 and TRBJ2-1; no firm D call. Germline CDR1 is DFQATT and CDR2 is SNEGSKA (reference sequence). The CDR3 contains 11 residues. Deletions cut 7 bases from V and 13 bases from J, with 17 bases between. The CDR3 protein is CSVLGNILQFF. CDR3 coding DNA: TGCAGTGTTCTAGGCAACATTCTTCAGTTCTTC.

This clonotype has only one observation. The CDR3: CASGSTNTRLGRYNEQFF. The DNA of the CDR3 is TGTGCTAGTGGTTCGACTAACACCCGCCTAGGACGATACAATGAGCAGTTCTTC. The rearrangement uses TRBV12-5 and TRBJ2-1, with D possibly matching TRBD2 (5 bases). V lost 4 bases to trimming and J lost 4 bases, with 23 bases between them. The CDR3 has 18 residues. Germline loops: CDR1 LGHNT, CDR2 FRNRAP.

In its sample, this clonotype was seen a few times. This chain links TRBV20-1 with TRBJ2-6, with 7 bases matching TRBD1. The germline gives CDR1 DFQATT, CDR2 SNEGSKA (reference sequence). With 6 bases clipped from V and 0 bases from J, the junction kept 8 bases outside the gene matches. This CDR3 is built from 16 residues. The CDR3 spells CSANTGVTSGANVLTF. CDR3 nucleotides: TGCAGTGCGAATACAGGGGTTACCTCTGGGGCCAACGTCCTGACTTTC.

This rearrangement joins TRBV5-1 to TRBJ1-1; D unresolved. Germline V gene data show CDR1 as SGHRS and CDR2 as YFSETQ. V lost 3 bases, J lost 1 base, and 7 bases lay in between. This CDR3 comprises 13 residues. The CDR3 sequence: CASSSGENTEAFF. The CDR3 bases are TGCGCCAGCAGCTCTGGGGAGAACACTGAAGCTTTCTTT.

The CDR3 loop is CASRSRAQETQYF. In DNA, the CDR3 is TGTGCCAGCAGATCTAGAGCTCAAGAGACCCAGTACTTC. The rearrangement uses TRBV6-2 or TRBV6-3 and TRBJ2-5; no definite D call. The CDR3 extends over 13 amino acids. Trimming pared 6 bases from V and 2 bases from J, leaving 10 bases between. From germline, CDR1 is MNHEY and CDR2 SVGEGT.